One T cell receptor (beta chain) is described in this entry. Germline CDR1 KGHSH, CDR2 LQKENI. This CDR3 has 14 residues. Trimming at V came to 4 bases and at J to 7 bases, leaving 9 bases not matched to a gene. The data derive from a study of blood T cell repertoires in COVID-19. This table comes from immunoSEQ multiplex PCR, and its TCRdb copy is limited to in-frame clones, with some not included. The sample consists of approximately 180,000 clones, approximately 85% of them appearing once. The rearrangement uses TRBV18 and TRBJ2-7, with 8 bases aligning to TRBD1. The sequence derives from an elderly woman with acute or convalescent COVID-19. Specimen: peripheral blood. CDR3 in DNA: TGTGCCAGCTCACTTCCGCAGGGGACAGGAGAGCAGTACTTC. Translated, it gives CASSLPQGTGEQYF.